The TCR beta chain under discussion was sequenced for a study of T cells in Graves' hyperthyroidism and ophthalmopathy. General study points: Before onset, by a median of approximately 6.2 months, the model predicted ophthalmopathy.

Amplified TCR beta CDR3 regions came from RNA transcripts. Initially, a first-round RT-PCR of the TCR CDR3 employed the HTBI primer set. TCRdb recomputed calls from the multiplex PCR reads with MiXCR, one row per CDR3 protein. The sample contains 90,000 to 120,000 distinct CDR3 sequences, about 17% of which appear only once. Clinical symptoms, serum thyroxine, TRAb, thyroid ultrasound and orbital computed tomography established diagnosis. In this sample, this clonotype turned up many times. What it binds is unknown. V lost 4 bases, J lost 9 bases, and 18 bases lay in between. The CDR3 is 14 residues long. CDR1 and CDR2 from the germline V gene are LNHNV and YYDKDF (reference sequence).

Sequencing was carried out using blood. The chain combines TRBV15 with TRBJ2-5; weak D call: TRBD2 (5 bases). The TCR sequence derives from a woman aged 45-60 years with Graves' hyperthyroidism. Written as DNA, the CDR3 is TGTGCCACCAGCAACCCAAGGGCCTCGAGGGCCCAGTACTTC. Its protein is CATSNPRASRAQYF.